Shown below are 20 T cell receptor beta chains from a single sample sequenced in a study of blood T cells in healthy people across ages. Next came a second PCR, run for about 7 to 12 cycles, which used a sample-barcoded 5' primer along with a J-beta primer mix. TCRdb processed the 5' RACE reads anew with MiXCR; each CDR3 protein has one entry. The profile covers approximately 940,000 distinct CDR3 sequences, with 40% to 60% appearing a single time and 13% taken by the ten largest. Sequencing was done on a sample of blood. These receptors all stem from a man aged 25-45 years in good health.

The V call is TRBV9, the J call TRBJ2-3; 14 nucleotides line up with TRBD2. This CDR3 is built from 18 residues. The V gene end was trimmed by 7 bases and the J gene end by 0 bases; junction bases not matched to a gene: 10. Germline-derived CDR1 and CDR2 are SGDLS and YYNGEE. CDR3 sequence: CASGPGLAGVRSTDTQYF. CDR3 DNA: TGTGCCAGCGGCCCGGGACTAGCGGGGGTACGAAGCACAGATACGCAGTATTTT. Looking up the rest from reference TRBV9 and TRBJ2-3 gives the full variable domain: DSGVTQTPKHLITATGQRVTLRCSPRSGDLSVYWYQQSLDQGLQFLIQYYNGEERAKGNILERFSAQQFPDLHSELNLSSLELGDSALYFCASGPGLAGVRSTDTQYFGPGTRLTVL.

This sequence joins TRBV27 and TRBJ1-2; tentatively, D is TRBD1 (5 bases). CDR1 and CDR2 (germline): MNHEY, SMNVEV (reference sequence). The V and J ends lost 5 bases and 8 bases respectively, with 15 bases between them. CDR3 length: 13 residues. The CDR3 loop reads CASSARDSRGYTF. The DNA of the CDR3 is TGTGCCAGCAGTGCCCGGGACTCGCGGGGCTACACCTTC.

The chain combines TRBV6-1 with TRBJ2-7; 7 nucleotides line up with TRBD1. J was trimmed by 2 bases and V by 6 bases; bases with no gene match: 7. CDR1 MNHNS and CDR2 SASEGT come from the germline V gene. The CDR3 is made up of 14 amino acids. The CDR3 sequence is CASRTGFMPYEQYF. The CDR3 DNA follows: TGTGCCAGCAGGACAGGGTTTATGCCCTACGAGCAGTACTTC.

This clonotype was picked up a small number of times. The V and J genes are TRBV5-1 and TRBJ2-5, with 7 bases matching TRBD2. The CDR3 is made up of 15 amino acids. V was pared by 4 bases and J by 5 bases, with 11 bases of the junction left unmatched. Germline-derived CDR1 and CDR2 are SGHRS and YFSETQ. The CDR3 DNA is TGCGCCAGCAGCCCCGGGACTATGGGTTTGGAGACCCAGTACTTC. Translated, it gives CASSPGTMGLETQYF. The full variable domain, rest sourced from reference TRBV5-1 and TRBJ2-5, is KAGVTQTPRYLIKTRGQQVTLSCSPISGHRSVSWYQQTPGQGLQFLFEYFSETQRNKGNFPGRFSGRQFSNSRSEMNVSTLELGDSALYLCASSPGTMGLETQYFGPGTRLLVL.

The J gene is TRBJ2-5, the V gene TRBV4-2, with unresolved D. The end of the DNA is better explained by TRBJ2-7, so the J call may be wrong. The CDR3 contains 14 residues. Per the germline V gene, CDR1 is LGHNA and CDR2 is YNFKEQ. This chain's CDR3 is CASSQKTPPDEQYF. CDR3 nucleotide sequence: TGTGCCAGCAGCCAGAAAACTCCCCCGGACGAGCAGTACTTC.

V gene TRBV29-1 combines with J gene TRBJ2-5; no reliable D call. TRBJ2-7 explains the end of the DNA better; the J call may be wrong. Germline CDR1 is SQVTM and CDR2 is ANQGSEA. The CDR3 is 11 residues long. CDR3 in DNA: TGCAGCGTCCGGGTAGTTCACGAGCAGTACTTC. Translation gives CSVRVVHEQYF.

This chain joins TRBV10-2 and TRBJ2-7; TRBD1 or TRBD2 may be the D gene (5 bases each). The J call may be wrong; the DNA end is better matched by TRBJ2-5. Germline CDR1 reads WSHSY; CDR2 reads SAAADI. The CDR3 is 15 residues long. This CDR3 is CASSESMVGVETQYF. DNA of the CDR3: TGCGCCAGCAGTGAGTCAATGGTGGGGGTGGAGACCCAGTACTTC.

As to this clonotype: At one end the junction does not follow the germline gene, possibly because of a read error. The rearrangement links TRBV7-7 to TRBJ2-5; TRBD2 agrees at 9 bases. This CDR3 comprises 15 residues. Germline V lookup: CDR1 SSHAT, CDR2 FNYEAQ (reference sequence). CDR3 coding DNA: TGTGCTAGCAGCCGGGTAGCGGGGGTCCAAGAGACCCAGTACTTC. As protein: CASSRVAGVQETQYF.

This clonotype was seen a few times. The V gene is TRBV9, the J gene TRBJ1-1; D is ambiguous. This CDR3 has 16 amino acids. Trimming removed 0 bases from V and 0 bases from J, with 12 bases in between. Germline assignment: CDR1 SGDLS and CDR2 YYNGEE. The CDR3 DNA sequence: TGTGCCAGCAGCGTAGAACCAGGTAACATGAACACTGAAGCTTTCTTT. It encodes CASSVEPGNMNTEAFF. Full variable domain (outside the CDR3, taken from reference TRBV9 and TRBJ1-1): DSGVTQTPKHLITATGQRVTLRCSPRSGDLSVYWYQQSLDQGLQFLIQYYNGEERAKGNILERFSAQQFPDLHSELNLSSLELGDSALYFCASSVEPGNMNTEAFFGQGTRLTVV.

About this clonotype itself: Given a much more abundant clone one base away, this may be a read error. The V gene is TRBV12-3 or TRBV12-4, the J gene TRBJ2-7; D is perhaps TRBD2 (7 bases). The length of the CDR3 is 14 residues. Trimming removed 5 bases from V and 2 bases from J, with 13 bases in between. CDR3 coding DNA: TGTGCCAGCAGTGTCCGGGGGGCCCCCTACGAGCAGTACTTC. Translating gives CASSVRGAPYEQYF.

With regard to this clonotype: One end of the junction varies from germline; a read error may be responsible. The chain couples TRBV29-1 to TRBJ1-3; no clear D. The CDR3 extends over 14 amino acids. The germline CDR1 and CDR2 sequences are SQVTM and ANQGSEA. The CDR3 spells CSAGVPYSGSTIYF. CDR3 DNA: TGCAGCGCCGGCGTCCCGTACTCTGGAAGCACCATATATTTT.

The J gene is TRBJ1-1, the V gene TRBV6-2 or TRBV6-3, with D hard to call. Germline V gene data show CDR1 as MNHEY and CDR2 as SVGEGT. The CDR3 runs 15 residues. Trimming took 7 bases from V and 5 from J, leaving 20 bases between them. CDR3 protein: CASNSAGVGETEAFF. Written as DNA, the CDR3 is TGTGCCAGCAACTCGGCCGGGGTAGGAGAGACTGAAGCTTTCTTT.

This clonotype was seen a few times. The CDR3 DNA reads as TGTGCCAGCAGCTCGCCGGGACAGGGCCATGGCTACACCTTC. Protein: CASSSPGQGHGYTF. The rearrangement links TRBV5-6 to TRBJ1-2; TRBD1 matches at 9 bases. The ends lost 3 bases at V and 6 bases at J; junction bases unmatched: 6. The length of the CDR3 is 14 residues. In germline, CDR1 is SGHDT, CDR2 YYEEEE.

V and J are TRBV7-2 and TRBJ1-2; TRBD1 matches at 8 bases. CDR3 length: 16 amino acids. V shed 5 bases, J shed 1 base, and the junction held 9 bases outside the gene matches. Germline V gene data show CDR1 as SGHTA and CDR2 as FQGNSA. In nucleotides, the CDR3 is TGTGCCAGCAGCCTGGGGGGCGGACAGGGTAACTATGGCTACACCTTC. Protein sequence: CASSLGGGQGNYGYTF. Using reference TRBV7-2 and TRBJ1-2 for the parts outside the CDR3, the full variable domain is GAGVSQSPSNKVTEKGKDVELRCDPISGHTALYWYRQSLGQGLEFLIYFQGNSAPDKSGLPSDRFSAERTGGSVSTLTIQRTQQEDSAVYLCASSLGGGQGNYGYTFGSGTRLTVV.

This clonotype appeared a single time. The V call is TRBV3-1, the J call TRBJ2-1; D is possibly TRBD2 (6 bases). The CDR3 has 17 residues. In germline, CDR1 is LGHDT, CDR2 YNNKEL (reference sequence). V lost 3 bases and J lost 4, with 19 bases in between. The CDR3 is CASSQAQDYYLYNEQFF. The CDR3 DNA sequence: TGTGCCAGCAGCCAGGCCCAGGACTACTACCTATACAATGAGCAGTTCTTC.

A few counts support this clonotype. The chain joins TRBV4-1 to TRBJ2-7, with TRBD2 matching 9 bases. Per the germline V gene, CDR1 is MGHRA and CDR2 is YSYEKL. The V gene end was trimmed by 1 base and the J gene end by 7 bases; junction bases not matched to a gene: 11. This CDR3 is 16 amino acids long. CDR3 sequence (DNA): TGCGCCAGCAGCCAAGTACGGTGGACTAGCGAAATGGAGCAGTACTTC. As protein: CASSQVRWTSEMEQYF.

V and J are TRBV27 and TRBJ1-2, with D unresolved. V lost 5 bases, J lost 4 bases, and 11 bases lay in between. The CDR3 sequence is 13 residues long. Per the germline V gene, CDR1 is MNHEY and CDR2 is SMNVEV (reference sequence). The CDR3 nucleotides are TGTGCCAGCAGTGCCGGATGGGGCTATGGCTACACCTTC. This translates into CASSAGWGYGYTF.

The rearrangement links TRBV28 to TRBJ2-4, with 7 bases lining up with TRBD1. The tail of the sequence fits TRBJ2-7 better, so the J call may be wrong. The CDR3 runs 12 residues. CDR1 is MDHEN, CDR2 SYDVKM, per germline. This CDR3 is CASSFDRVEQYF. The CDR3 nucleotides are TGTGCCAGCAGTTTCGACAGGGTCGAGCAGTACTTC.

The chain has TRBV7-9 and TRBJ2-7; the D gene is possibly TRBD1 (5 bases). Germline values: CDR1 SEHNR, CDR2 FQNEAQ (reference sequence). V lost 0 bases and J 1 base, leaving 13 bases between the germline ends. The CDR3 is made up of 16 amino acids. Here the CDR3 reads CASSLAEKGLSYEQYF. The CDR3 nucleotides read TGTGCCAGCAGCTTAGCGGAGAAGGGGCTGTCCTACGAGCAGTACTTC.

V usage is TRBV6-5 and J usage is TRBJ1-2, with 7 bases identical to TRBD1. The CDR3 has 18 amino acids. Germline V gives CDR1 MNHEY, CDR2 SVGAGI. With 3 bases clipped from V and 0 bases from J, the junction kept 13 bases outside the gene matches. CDR3: CASSYLARQGRANYGYTF. CDR3 sequence (DNA): TGTGCCAGCAGTTATCTCGCCCGACAGGGAAGAGCTAACTATGGCTACACCTTC.